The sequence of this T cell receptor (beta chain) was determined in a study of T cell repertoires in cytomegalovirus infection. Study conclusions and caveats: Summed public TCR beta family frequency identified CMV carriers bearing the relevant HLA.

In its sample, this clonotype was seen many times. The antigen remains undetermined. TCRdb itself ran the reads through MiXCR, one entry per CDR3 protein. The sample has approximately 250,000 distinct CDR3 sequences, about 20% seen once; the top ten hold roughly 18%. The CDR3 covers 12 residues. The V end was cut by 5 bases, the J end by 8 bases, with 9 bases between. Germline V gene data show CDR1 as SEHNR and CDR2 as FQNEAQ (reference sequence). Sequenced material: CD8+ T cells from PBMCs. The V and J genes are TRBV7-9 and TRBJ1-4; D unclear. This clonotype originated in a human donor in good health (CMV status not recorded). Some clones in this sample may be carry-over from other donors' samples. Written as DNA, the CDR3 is TGTGCCAGCAGCCAGGAACCAGAAAAACTGTTTTTT. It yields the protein CASSQEPEKLFF.